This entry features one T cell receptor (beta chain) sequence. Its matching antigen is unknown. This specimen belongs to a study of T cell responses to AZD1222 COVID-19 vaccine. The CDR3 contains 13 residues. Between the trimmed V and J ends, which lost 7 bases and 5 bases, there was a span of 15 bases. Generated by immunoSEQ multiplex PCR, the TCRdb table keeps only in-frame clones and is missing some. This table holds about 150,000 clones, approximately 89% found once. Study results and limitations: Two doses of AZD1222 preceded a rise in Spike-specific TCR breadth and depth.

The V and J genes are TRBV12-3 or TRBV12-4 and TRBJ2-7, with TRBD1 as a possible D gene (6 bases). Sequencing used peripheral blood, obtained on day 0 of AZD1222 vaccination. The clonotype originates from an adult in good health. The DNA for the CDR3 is TGTGCCAGCACCTCGCCAGGGGTGAACGAGCAGTACTTC. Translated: CASTSPGVNEQYF.